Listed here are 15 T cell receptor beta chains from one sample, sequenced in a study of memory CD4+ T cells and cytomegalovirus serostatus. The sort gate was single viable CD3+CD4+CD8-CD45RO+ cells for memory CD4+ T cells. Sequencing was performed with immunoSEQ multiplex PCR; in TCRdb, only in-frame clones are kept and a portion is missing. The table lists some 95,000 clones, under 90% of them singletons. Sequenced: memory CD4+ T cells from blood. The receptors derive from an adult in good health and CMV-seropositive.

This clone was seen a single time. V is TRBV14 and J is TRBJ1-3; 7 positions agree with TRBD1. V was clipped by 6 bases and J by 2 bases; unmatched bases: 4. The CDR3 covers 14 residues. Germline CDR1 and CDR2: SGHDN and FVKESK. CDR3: CASSLQGTGNTIYF. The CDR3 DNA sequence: TGTGCCAGCAGTCTACAGGGGACTGGAAACACCATATATTTT.

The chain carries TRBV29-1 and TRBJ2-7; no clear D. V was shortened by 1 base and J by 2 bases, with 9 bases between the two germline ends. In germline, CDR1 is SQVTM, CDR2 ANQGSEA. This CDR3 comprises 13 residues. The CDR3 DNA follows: TGCAGCGTTGAAGTTGGCGGAGCCTACGAGCAGTACTTC. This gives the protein CSVEVGGAYEQYF.

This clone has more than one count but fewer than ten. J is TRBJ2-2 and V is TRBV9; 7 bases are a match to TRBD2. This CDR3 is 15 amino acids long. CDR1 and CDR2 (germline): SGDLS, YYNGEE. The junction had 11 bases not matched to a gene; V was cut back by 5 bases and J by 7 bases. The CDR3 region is CASSAGGSTSGELFF. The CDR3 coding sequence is TGTGCCAGCAGTGCCGGCGGGAGTACTAGCGGGGAGCTGTTTTTT.

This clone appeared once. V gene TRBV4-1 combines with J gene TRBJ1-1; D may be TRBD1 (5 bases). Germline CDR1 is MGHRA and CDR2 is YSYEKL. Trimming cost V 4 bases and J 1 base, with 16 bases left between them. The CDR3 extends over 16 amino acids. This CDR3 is CASSPPGALGNTEAFF. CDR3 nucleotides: TGCGCCAGCAGCCCTCCCGGGGCCCTGGGGAACACTGAAGCTTTCTTT.

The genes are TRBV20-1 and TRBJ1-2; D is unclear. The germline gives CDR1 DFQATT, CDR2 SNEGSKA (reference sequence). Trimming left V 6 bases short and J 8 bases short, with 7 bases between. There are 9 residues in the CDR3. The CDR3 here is CSALPGYTF. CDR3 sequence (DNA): TGCAGTGCCTTACCAGGCTACACCTTC.

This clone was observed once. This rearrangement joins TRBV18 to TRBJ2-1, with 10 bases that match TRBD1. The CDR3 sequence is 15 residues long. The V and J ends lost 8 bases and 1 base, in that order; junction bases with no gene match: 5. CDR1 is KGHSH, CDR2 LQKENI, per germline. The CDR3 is CASRQGQGSYNEQFF. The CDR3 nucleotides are TGTGCCAGCCGACAGGGACAGGGGTCCTACAATGAGCAGTTCTTC.

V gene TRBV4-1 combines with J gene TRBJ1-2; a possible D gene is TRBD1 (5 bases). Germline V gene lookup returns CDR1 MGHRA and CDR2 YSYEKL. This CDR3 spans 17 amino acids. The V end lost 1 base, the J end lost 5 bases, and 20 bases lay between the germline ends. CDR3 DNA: TGCGCCAGCAGCCAAGTGGGGGGAGGGTCTGTCGGGTATGGCTACACCTTC. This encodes CASSQVGGGSVGYGYTF.

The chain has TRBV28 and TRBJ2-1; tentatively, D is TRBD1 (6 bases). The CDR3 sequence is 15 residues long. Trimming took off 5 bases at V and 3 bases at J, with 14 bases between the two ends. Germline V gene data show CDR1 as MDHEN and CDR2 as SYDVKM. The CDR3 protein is CASSETGLNYNEQFF. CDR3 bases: TGTGCCAGCAGTGAGACAGGCCTCAACTACAATGAGCAGTTCTTC.

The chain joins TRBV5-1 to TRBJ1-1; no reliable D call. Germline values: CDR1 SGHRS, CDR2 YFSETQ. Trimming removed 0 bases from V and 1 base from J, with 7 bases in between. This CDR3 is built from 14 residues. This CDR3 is CASSLAGGNTEAFF. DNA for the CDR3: TGCGCCAGCAGCTTGGCCGGCGGGAACACTGAAGCTTTCTTT. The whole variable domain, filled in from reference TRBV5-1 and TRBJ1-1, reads KAGVTQTPRYLIKTRGQQVTLSCSPISGHRSVSWYQQTPGQGLQFLFEYFSETQRNKGNFPGRFSGRQFSNSRSEMNVSTLELGDSALYLCASSLAGGNTEAFFGQGTRLTVV.

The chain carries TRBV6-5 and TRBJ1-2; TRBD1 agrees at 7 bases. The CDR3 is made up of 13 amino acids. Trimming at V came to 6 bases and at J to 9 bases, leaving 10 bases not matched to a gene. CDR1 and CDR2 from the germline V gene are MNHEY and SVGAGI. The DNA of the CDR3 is TGTGCCAGCAGCATCGGGGAAGGGGGCAGCTACACCTTC. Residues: CASSIGEGGSYTF.

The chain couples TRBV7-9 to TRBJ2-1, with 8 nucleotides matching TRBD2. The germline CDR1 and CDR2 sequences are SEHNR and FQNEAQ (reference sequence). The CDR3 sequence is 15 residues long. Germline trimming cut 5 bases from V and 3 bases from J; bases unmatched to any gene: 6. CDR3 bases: TGTGCCAGCAGCCTCCGGACTAGCAGCTACAATGAGCAGTTCTTC. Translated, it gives CASSLRTSSYNEQFF. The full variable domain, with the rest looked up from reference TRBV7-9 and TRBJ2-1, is DTGVSQNPRHKITKRGQNVTFRCDPISEHNRLYWYRQTLGQGPEFLTYFQNEAQLEKSRLLSDRFSAERPKGSFSTLEIQRTEQGDSAMYLCASSLRTSSYNEQFFGPGTRLTVL.

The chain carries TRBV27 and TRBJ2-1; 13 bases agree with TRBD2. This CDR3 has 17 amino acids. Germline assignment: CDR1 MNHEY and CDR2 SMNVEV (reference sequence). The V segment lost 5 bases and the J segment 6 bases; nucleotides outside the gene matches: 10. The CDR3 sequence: CASSPLGLAGVSNEQFF. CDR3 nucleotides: TGTGCCAGCAGTCCACTAGGACTAGCGGGAGTTTCCAATGAGCAGTTCTTC.

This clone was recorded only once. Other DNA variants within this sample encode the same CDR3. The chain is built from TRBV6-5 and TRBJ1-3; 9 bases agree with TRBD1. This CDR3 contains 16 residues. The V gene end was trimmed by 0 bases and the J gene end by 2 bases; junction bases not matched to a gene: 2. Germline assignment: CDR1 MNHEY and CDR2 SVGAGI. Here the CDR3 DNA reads TGTGCCAGCAGTTACTCCCGACAGGGGGCTGGAAACACCATATATTTT. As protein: CASSYSRQGAGNTIYF.

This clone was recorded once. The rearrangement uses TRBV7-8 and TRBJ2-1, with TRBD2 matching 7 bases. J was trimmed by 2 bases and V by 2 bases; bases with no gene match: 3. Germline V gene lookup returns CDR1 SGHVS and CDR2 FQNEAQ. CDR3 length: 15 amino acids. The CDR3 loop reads CASSLQAGTYNEQFF. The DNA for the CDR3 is TGTGCCAGCAGCTTACAAGCGGGAACCTACAATGAGCAGTTCTTC.

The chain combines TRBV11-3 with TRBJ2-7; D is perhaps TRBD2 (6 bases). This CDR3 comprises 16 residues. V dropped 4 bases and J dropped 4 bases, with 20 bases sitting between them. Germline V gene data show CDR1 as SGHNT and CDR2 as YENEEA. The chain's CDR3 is CASSCPWEARFYEQYF. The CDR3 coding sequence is TGTGCCAGCAGCTGCCCATGGGAGGCCCGTTTTTACGAGCAGTACTTC.